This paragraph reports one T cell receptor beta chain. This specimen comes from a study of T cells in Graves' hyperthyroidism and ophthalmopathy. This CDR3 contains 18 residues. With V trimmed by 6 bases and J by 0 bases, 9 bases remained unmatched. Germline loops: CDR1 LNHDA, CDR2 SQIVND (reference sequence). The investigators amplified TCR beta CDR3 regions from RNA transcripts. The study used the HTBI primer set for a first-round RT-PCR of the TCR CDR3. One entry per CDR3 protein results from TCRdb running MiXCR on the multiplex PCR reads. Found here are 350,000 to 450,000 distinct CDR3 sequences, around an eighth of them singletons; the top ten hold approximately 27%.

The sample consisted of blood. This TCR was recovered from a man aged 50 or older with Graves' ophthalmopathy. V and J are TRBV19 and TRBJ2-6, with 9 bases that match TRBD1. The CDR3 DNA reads TGTGCCAGTAGCCTTGACAGGGGGAGATACTCTGGGGCCAACGTCCTGACTTTC. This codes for CASSLDRGRYSGANVLTF. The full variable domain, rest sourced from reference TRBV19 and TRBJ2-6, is DGGITQSPKYLFRKEGQNVTLSCEQNLNHDAMYWYRQDPGQGLRLIYYSQIVNDFQKGDIAEGYSVSREKKESFPLTVTSAQKNPTAFYLCASSLDRGRYSGANVLTFGAGSRLTVL.